This T cell receptor beta chain emerged from a study of cytomegalovirus exposure and HLA in healthy donors (dated by TCRdb to 2015 to 2018). A note on the overall study: The 700 or so repertoires of the first cohort and the 110 or so validation repertoires were produced on the same platform, according to a later analysis. Along with the 666-subject first cohort, a separate validation cohort of over a hundred different subjects was used. The study combined high-throughput TCR immunosequencing, statistical association of individual TCRs with disease status, and machine learning to predict cytomegalovirus infection status. The study was designed to test whether signatures of past pathogen exposure could be identified by cataloging public T cell receptors. General study outcomes and caveats: A total of fewer than 200 TCR beta chains were listed by the study as associated with cytomegalovirus. A few of the identified cytomegalovirus-associated TCR beta chains were confirmed in vitro to be specific for cytomegalovirus antigens. The authors suggested that the approach could potentially be extended to other disease states and immunological phenotypes. The validation cohort had no HLA typing available for a later analysis, so co-occurrence within that cohort was assessed over all 110 or so repertoires. Across donors, most TCR sequences were observed very rarely, whereas some public TCRs were present in many individuals. The classifier was reported to diagnose cytomegalovirus status with high specificity and sensitivity in both the original cohort and the validation cohort. A later analysis found that TCRs clustered in the first cohort also tended to co-occur in the 110 or so validation repertoires, with about 94% of cluster scores above 0.

Notes on this clone: What this receptor recognizes is not known. No much larger clone exists at a distance of one base, and base qualities are not known.

The donors belonged to the validation cohort of around 110 subjects, which was separate from the approximately 700-subject first cohort. Library preparation employed the immunoSEQ multiplex PCR assay. As for how the authors treated the data: A statistical classification framework was built to diagnose cytomegalovirus status from the catalog of TCR beta chain sequences. TCRdb stores this immuneACCESS table with in-frame sequences only. Part of the clones is absent; in the studies checked, under half of the shortfall reflects unresolved V genes, and no reason is known for the rest. The V and J calls and clone size were taken over from that table, and D and trimming were inferred from the DNA. Recorded for this sample are some 140,000 clones; approximately 84% of them occurred a single time. 25% to 30% of the sample comes from the top ten. From its cysteine to its phenylalanine, the CDR3 spans 14 amino acids. This entry keeps only the CDR3 DNA: 42 bases, framed from base 1. The germline V gene yields MNHNS for CDR1 and SASEGT for CDR2. V ends up 4 bases short and J 4 bases short, with an unmatched junction base count of 4.

The rearrangement joined TRBV6-1 to TRBJ1-5; 7 of the junction bases match TRBD1. Sequenced sample: PBMCs. The TCR was taken from a young man in good health and CMV-seropositive. The nucleotide sequence is TGTGCCAGCAGTGGACAGGGATTAAATCAGCCCCAGCATTTT. Translated, this is CASSGQGLNQPQHF.